This T cell receptor beta chain was found in a study of blood T cell repertoires in COVID-19. Study-level information: Donors in the United States, Italy and Spain gave samples during acute or convalescent COVID-19. Sources were T cells, B-cell-depleted T cells, or PBMCs; the material itself was cDNA or gDNA.

Per germline, CDR1 MNHEY and CDR2 SVGEGT. The ends lost 5 bases at V and 3 bases at J; junction bases unmatched: 10. This CDR3 comprises 15 residues. Under the authors' procedure: Counts of nucleated cells, estimated from reference gene primer amplification, were obtained. Clones were sequenced by immunoSEQ multiplex PCR, and TCRdb holds only the in-frame ones, with some missing. V, J and clone size reflect that table, while D and trimming were determined from the DNA. The sample comprises approximately 120,000 clones, 80% to 90% of which are singletons, and approximately 6.3% rests with the top ten.

The sample was peripheral blood. The chain has TRBV6-2 or TRBV6-3 and TRBJ2-7, with 7 bases matching TRBD1. The TCR originated in a man older than 75 with active or convalescent COVID-19. The CDR3 sequence: CASSPTGTVDYEQYF. The CDR3 region has the DNA TGTGCCAGCAGTCCGACCGGGACAGTTGACTACGAGCAGTACTTC.